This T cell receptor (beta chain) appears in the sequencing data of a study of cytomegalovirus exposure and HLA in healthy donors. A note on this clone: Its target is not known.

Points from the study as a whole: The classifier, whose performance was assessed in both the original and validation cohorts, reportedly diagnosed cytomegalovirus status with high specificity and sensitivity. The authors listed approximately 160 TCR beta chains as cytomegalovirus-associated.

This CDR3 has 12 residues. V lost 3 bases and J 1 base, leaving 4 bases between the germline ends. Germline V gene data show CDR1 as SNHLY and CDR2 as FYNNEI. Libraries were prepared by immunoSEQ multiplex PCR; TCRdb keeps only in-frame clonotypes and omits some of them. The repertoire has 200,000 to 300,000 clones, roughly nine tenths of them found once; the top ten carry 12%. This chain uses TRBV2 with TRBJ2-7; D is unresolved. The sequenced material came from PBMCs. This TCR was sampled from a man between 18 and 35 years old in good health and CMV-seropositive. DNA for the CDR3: TGTGCCAGCAGTGAGGTATCCTACGAGCAGTACTTC. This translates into CASSEVSYEQYF.